The clone carrying this T cell receptor (beta chain) was seen many times. The antigen remains unidentified. Trimming removed 4 bases from V and 6 bases from J; junction bases left unmatched: 10. This CDR3 spans 15 amino acids. The germline V gene encodes CDR1 SGDLS and CDR2 YYNGEE. The record originates from a study of CD8 T cells in ankylosing spondylitis. Overall study results and limits: A motif of eight highly homologous TCR beta variants was seen as apparently characteristic of ankylosing spondylitis blood.

MiXCR, applied by TCRdb to the 5' RACE reads, yields one record per CDR3 protein. The table shows about 210,000 distinct CDR3 sequences, with 7% to 8% occurring only once. Source material: blood, either unsorted or a sorted T cell fraction (not recorded which). V and J are TRBV9 and TRBJ2-1; 7 bases are shared with TRBD1. The TCR comes from a male donor with ankylosing spondylitis. CDR3 region: CASSLGQVKGNEQFF. The DNA of the CDR3 is TGTGCCAGCAGCCTCGGACAGGTTAAAGGCAATGAGCAGTTCTTC. Variable domain in full (rest from reference TRBV9 and TRBJ2-1): DSGVTQTPKHLITATGQRVTLRCSPRSGDLSVYWYQQSLDQGLQFLIQYYNGEERAKGNILERFSAQQFPDLHSELNLSSLELGDSALYFCASSLGQVKGNEQFFGPGTRLTVL.